This TCR beta chain was sequenced in a study of shared clonotypes between healthy human individuals. This table comes from immunoSEQ multiplex PCR, and its TCRdb copy is limited to in-frame clones, with some not included. The sample yields some 1,600,000 clones, around 98% seen once. V lost 9 bases and J lost 0; bases outside the gene matches: 8. CDR3 length equals 14 residues. From germline, CDR1 is MDHEN and CDR2 SYDVKM. The sequence derives from a man aged 25-45 years in good health. This sequence joins TRBV28 and TRBJ2-7; 7 bases agree with TRBD1. Source material: naive CD4+ T cells sorted from blood. Subset specified: CD45RA+ positively selected. This CDR3 reads CASKDRLSSYEQYF. In DNA form, the CDR3 reads TGTGCCAGTAAGGACAGGCTGAGCTCCTACGAGCAGTACTTC.